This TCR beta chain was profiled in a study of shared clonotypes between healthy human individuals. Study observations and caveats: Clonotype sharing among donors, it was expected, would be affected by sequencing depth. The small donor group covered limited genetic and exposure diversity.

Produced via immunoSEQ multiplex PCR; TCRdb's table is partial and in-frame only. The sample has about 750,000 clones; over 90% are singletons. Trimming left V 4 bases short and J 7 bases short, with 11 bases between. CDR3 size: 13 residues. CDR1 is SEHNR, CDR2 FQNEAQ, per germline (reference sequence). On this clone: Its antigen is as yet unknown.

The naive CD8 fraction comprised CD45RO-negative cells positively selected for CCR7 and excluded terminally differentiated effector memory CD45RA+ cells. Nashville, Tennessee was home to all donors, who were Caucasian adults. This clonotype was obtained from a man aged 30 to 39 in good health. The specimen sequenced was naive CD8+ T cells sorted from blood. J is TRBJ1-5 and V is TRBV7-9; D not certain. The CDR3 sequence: CASSSTNGQPQHF. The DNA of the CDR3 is TGTGCCAGCAGCTCAACAAACGGGCAGCCCCAGCATTTT.